This is a list of T cell receptor beta chains from one sample in a study of T cells in localized non-small cell lung cancer. Generated by immunoSEQ multiplex PCR, the TCRdb table keeps only in-frame clones and is missing some. Found here are approximately 54,000 clones, around 86% of them singletons; the top ten hold 5.2%. The input for sequencing was peripheral blood, taken before any cancer treatment. The receptor set was obtained from a woman aged 35 to 70 with stage I lung adenocarcinoma. CDR3s include the opening cysteine and the closing phenylalanine or tryptophan. Each record gives: J gene, V gene, clone size, D gene, CDR3 DNA, CDR3 protein. A D gene is named only where the DNA matches it firmly. Size values are once, few and many counts, or a class for expanded clones, and some rows have none.

J: TRBJ1-5; V: TRBV19; size: .; D: .; DNA: TGTGCCAGTAGTATATTACAACCCAATCAGCCCCAGCATTTT; CDR3: CASSILQPNQPQHF
J: TRBJ2-7; V: TRBV28; size: .; D: .; DNA: TGTGCCAGCAGTTTCGAAGTCCACCATCCCTACGAGCAGTACTTC; CDR3: CASSFEVHHPYEQYF
J: TRBJ1-2; V: TRBV29-1; size: .; D: .; DNA: TGCAGCGTCCTGGTGGACAGAGCCTATGGCTACACCTTC; CDR3: CSVLVDRAYGYTF
J: TRBJ1-2; V: TRBV18; size: .; D: .; DNA: TGTGCCAGCTCACTTCTCACGGACCAACTTTATGGCTACACCTTC; CDR3: CASSLLTDQLYGYTF
J: TRBJ1-5; V: TRBV19; size: once; D: .; DNA: TGTGCCAGTAGTATAGAAGGAATTAGCAATCAGCCCCAGCATTTT; CDR3: CASSIEGISNQPQHF
J: TRBJ2-3; V: TRBV9; size: .; D: TRBD2; DNA: TGTGCCAGCAGCGGTAGCGGGGGGGCCGGTGAAGATACGCAGTATTTT; CDR3: CASSGSGGAGEDTQYF
J: TRBJ2-1; V: TRBV5-1; size: .; D: TRBD2; DNA: TGCGCCAGCAGCGGCGGGACTAGCGGGGGGGCCCACAATGAGCAGTTCTTC; CDR3: CASSGGTSGGAHNEQFF
J: TRBJ2-7; V: TRBV6-6; size: .; D: TRBD1; DNA: TGTGCCAGCAGTTACTCCACAGGGGGCAACTACGAGCAGTACTTC; CDR3: CASSYSTGGNYEQYF
J: TRBJ2-7; V: TRBV10-3; size: .; D: TRBD1; DNA: TGTGCCACAACTTTCCGGGACAGCCCATCCTACGAGCAGTACTTC; CDR3: CATTFRDSPSYEQYF
J: TRBJ1-2; V: TRBV2; size: .; D: .; DNA: TGTGCCAGCACAACAGGCTATGGCTACACCTTC; CDR3: CASTTGYGYTF
J: TRBJ1-1; V: TRBV11-1; size: once; D: .; DNA: TGTGCCAGCAGCTATCCAATAAGAAGCAGGGTCCAGAACACTGAAGCTTTCTTT; CDR3: CASSYPIRSRVQNTEAFF
J: TRBJ1-1; V: TRBV10-3; size: .; D: TRBD1; DNA: TGTGCCATCAGTAGGTCCGGGACAGGGGCATCTGAAGCTTTCTTT; CDR3: CAISRSGTGASEAFF
J: TRBJ1-1; V: TRBV6-1; size: .; D: .; DNA: TGTGCCAGCAGTGAGAACAGGAACACTGAAGCTTTCTTT; CDR3: CASSENRNTEAFF
J: TRBJ2-1; V: TRBV7-9; size: few; D: TRBD1; DNA: TGTGCCAGCAGCTACGGGCAGGGGGCGAGTGAGCAGTTCTTC; CDR3: CASSYGQGASEQFF
J: TRBJ2-5; V: TRBV7-2; size: .; D: .; DNA: TGTGCCAGCAGCTTAGGACCAATGGAGACCCAGTACTTC; CDR3: CASSLGPMETQYF
J: TRBJ2-7; V: TRBV7-9; size: .; D: .; DNA: TGTGCCAGCAGCTTAGCCAGAAGCTCCTACGAGCAGTACTTC; CDR3: CASSLARSSYEQYF
J: TRBJ1-2; V: TRBV28; size: .; D: .; DNA: TGTGCCAGCTCAACCCTTGGGCGGGGGGCTAACTATGGCTACACCTTC; CDR3: CASSTLGRGANYGYTF
J: TRBJ1-1; V: TRBV19; size: .; D: .; DNA: TGTGCCAGTAGTAAAAACGGGGCAGGGGACACTGAAGCTTTCTTT; CDR3: CASSKNGAGDTEAFF
J: TRBJ1-2; V: TRBV2; size: .; D: .; DNA: TGTGCCAGCAGTGATATCTACTATGGCTACACCTTC; CDR3: CASSDIYYGYTF
J: TRBJ1-2; V: TRBV4-3; size: once; D: .; DNA: TGCGCCAGCAGCCAAGATACGGGAGGGTTCCAAAGGGTCTATGGCTACACCTTC; CDR3: CASSQDTGGFQRVYGYTF
J: TRBJ1-2; V: TRBV28; size: .; D: .; DNA: TGTGCCAGCAGCGTGGGGAACTATGGCTACACCTTC; CDR3: CASSVGNYGYTF
J: TRBJ1-6; V: TRBV7-9; size: .; D: .; DNA: TGTGCCAGCAGCTCCGCCGGCACCTTTAATTCACCCCTCCACTTT; CDR3: CASSSAGTFNSPLHF
J: TRBJ1-4; V: TRBV7-6; size: .; D: TRBD1; DNA: TGTGCCAGCAGCATCCGGGACAGAAACCCTTCAACTAATGAAAAACTGTTTTTT; CDR3: CASSIRDRNPSTNEKLFF
J: TRBJ1-4; V: TRBV6-8; size: .; D: .; DNA: TGTGCCAGCATTCAAACCGTGGTTGCCAAACTGTTTTTT; CDR3: CASIQTVVAKLFF
J: TRBJ2-2; V: TRBV27; size: .; D: .; DNA: TGTGCCAGCAGTCTTAGACTAGCCGGGGAGCTGTTTTTT; CDR3: CASSLRLAGELFF
J: TRBJ1-1; V: TRBV6-5; size: .; D: .; DNA: TGTGCCAGCAGAAATCTTCACGAGACTGAAGCTTTCTTT; CDR3: CASRNLHETEAFF
J: TRBJ2-1; V: TRBV27; size: .; D: TRBD1; DNA: TGTGCCAGCAGTTCCCTGGGACAGGGGAGCTTATACAATGAGCAGTTCTTC; CDR3: CASSSLGQGSLYNEQFF
J: TRBJ2-7; V: TRBV29-1; size: .; D: .; DNA: TGCAGCGTACAGCTCTCCTACGGGCAGTACTTC; CDR3: CSVQLSYGQYF
J: TRBJ1-6; V: TRBV19; size: .; D: .; DNA: TGTGCCAGTAGTACACAGACTGGCCGTAATTCACCCCTCCACTTT; CDR3: CASSTQTGRNSPLHF
J: TRBJ1-2; V: TRBV6-1; size: .; D: .; DNA: TGTGCCAGCAATGAGGATAGGGGGTACTATGGCTACACCTTC; CDR3: CASNEDRGYYGYTF
J: TRBJ1-2; V: TRBV11-2; size: .; D: .; DNA: TGTGCCAGCAGCAAAGGGACGGGGAGTGGCTACACCTTC; CDR3: CASSKGTGSGYTF
J: TRBJ1-6; V: TRBV5-1; size: .; D: .; DNA: TGCGCCAGCAGCCGAGGGGCGAACCGGGACAATAATTCACCCCTCCACTTT; CDR3: CASSRGANRDNNSPLHF
J: TRBJ2-7; V: TRBV9; size: .; D: TRBD1; DNA: TGTGCCAGCAGCGTAGCCGGGACAGGGTCGCCCTACGAGCAGTACTTC; CDR3: CASSVAGTGSPYEQYF
J: TRBJ1-1; V: TRBV28; size: .; D: .; DNA: TGTGCCAGCAGTTTGGGGGACCAGAACACTGAAGCTTTCTTT; CDR3: CASSLGDQNTEAFF
J: TRBJ2-2; V: TRBV7-8; size: .; D: .; DNA: TGTGCCAGCAGCCTCGGTTCCGGGGAGCTGTTTTTT; CDR3: CASSLGSGELFF
J: TRBJ1-5; V: TRBV19; size: .; D: .; DNA: TGTGCCAGTAGTATATGGCAGGGCAATCAGCCCCAGCATTTT; CDR3: CASSIWQGNQPQHF
J: TRBJ2-3; V: TRBV19; size: .; D: .; DNA: TGTGCCAGTAGTATACTGGGGGCCCGTACAGATACGCAGTATTTT; CDR3: CASSILGARTDTQYF